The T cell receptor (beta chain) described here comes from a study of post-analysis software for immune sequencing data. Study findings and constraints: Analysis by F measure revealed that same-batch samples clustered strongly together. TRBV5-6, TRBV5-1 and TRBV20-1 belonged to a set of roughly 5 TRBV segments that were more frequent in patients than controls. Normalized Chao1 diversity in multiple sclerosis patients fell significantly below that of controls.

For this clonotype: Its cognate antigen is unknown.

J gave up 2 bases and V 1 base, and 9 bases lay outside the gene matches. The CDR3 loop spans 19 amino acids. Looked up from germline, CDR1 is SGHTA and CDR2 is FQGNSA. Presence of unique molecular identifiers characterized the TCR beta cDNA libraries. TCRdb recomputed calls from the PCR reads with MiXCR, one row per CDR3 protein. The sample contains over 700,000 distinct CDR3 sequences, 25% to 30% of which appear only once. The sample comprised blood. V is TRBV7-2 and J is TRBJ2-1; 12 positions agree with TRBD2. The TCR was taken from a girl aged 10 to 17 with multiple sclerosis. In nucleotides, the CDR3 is TGTGCCAGCAGCTTAGTGGGGCTAGCGGGAGGGTCCCCCTACAATGAGCAGTTCTTC. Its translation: CASSLVGLAGGSPYNEQFF.